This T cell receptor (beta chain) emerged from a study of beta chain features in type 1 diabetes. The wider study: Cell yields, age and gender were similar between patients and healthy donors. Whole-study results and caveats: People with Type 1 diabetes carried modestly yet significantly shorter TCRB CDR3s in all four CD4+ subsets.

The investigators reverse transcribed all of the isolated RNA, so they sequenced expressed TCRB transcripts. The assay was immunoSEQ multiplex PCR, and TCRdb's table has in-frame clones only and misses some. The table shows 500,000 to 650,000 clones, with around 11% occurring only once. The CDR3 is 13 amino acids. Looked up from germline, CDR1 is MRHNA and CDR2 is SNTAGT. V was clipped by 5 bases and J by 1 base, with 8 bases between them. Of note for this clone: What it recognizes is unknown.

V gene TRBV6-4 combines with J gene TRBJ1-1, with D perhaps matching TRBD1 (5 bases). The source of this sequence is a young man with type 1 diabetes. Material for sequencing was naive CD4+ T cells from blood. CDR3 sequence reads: CASSRDGNTEAFF. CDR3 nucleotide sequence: TGTGCCAGCAGTCGGGACGGGAACACTGAAGCTTTCTTT.